This entry lists 24 T cell receptor beta chains sequenced from one sample in a study of shared clonotypes between healthy human individuals. Method: immunoSEQ multiplex PCR; TCRdb's copy keeps in-frame clones and lacks some. Here the sample spans about 770,000 clones, approximately 72% being singletons. Sequenced sample: memory CD4+ T cells sorted from blood. The sample's subset: CD45RA-negative fraction. The receptors come from a woman in her 30s in good health.

This chain connects TRBV5-1 to TRBJ1-1, with TRBD1 matching 9 bases. Germline CDR1 reads SGHRS; CDR2 reads YFSETQ. The CDR3 covers 13 residues. V trimming: 3 bases; J trimming: 5 bases; junction bases outside the gene matches: 2. CDR3 coding DNA: TGCGCCAGCAGCTGGACAGGGGAGACTGAAGCTTTCTTT. This sequence encodes CASSWTGETEAFF.

With respect to this clone: Other DNA sequences in this specimen translate into the identical CDR3. The chain is built from TRBV5-1 and TRBJ2-1; the D is unclear. The CDR3 runs to 14 residues. Germline assignment: CDR1 SGHRS and CDR2 YFSETQ. The ends were cut back, 0 bases at V and 3 bases at J, with 7 bases in the middle. The CDR3 DNA reads TGCGCCAGCAGCTTGGGGGAAAACTACAATGAGCAGTTCTTC. Its translation: CASSLGENYNEQFF.

This clone was seen a handful of times. The genes are TRBV6-4 and TRBJ1-1; no firm D call. Between the trimmed V and J ends, which lost 3 bases and 1 base, there was a span of 6 bases. Germline-derived CDR1 and CDR2 are MRHNA and SNTAGT. The CDR3 is 13 residues long. In DNA, the CDR3 is TGTGCCAGCAGTGAGAAGGAGAACACTGAAGCTTTCTTT. The encoded protein is CASSEKENTEAFF.

V and J are TRBV4-2 and TRBJ2-6; D unclear. Germline V gives CDR1 LGHNA, CDR2 YNFKEQ. Trimming stripped 0 bases from V and 1 base from J, with 22 bases between. The CDR3 has 21 residues. CDR3 DNA sequence: TGTGCCAGCAGCCAAGATCGGTGGGGTGGCAGATCCTCGTCTGGGGCCAACGTCCTGACTTTC. Translating gives CASSQDRWGGRSSSGANVLTF.

The chain links TRBV5-1 to TRBJ2-7; weak D call: TRBD2 (5 bases). The CDR3 contains 16 residues. V was shortened by 0 bases and J by 5 bases, with 18 bases between the two germline ends. CDR1 is SGHRS, CDR2 YFSETQ, per germline. The CDR3 reads CASSLEARVDLDEQYF. The CDR3 nucleotides are TGCGCCAGCAGCTTGGAAGCGCGGGTTGACCTCGACGAGCAGTACTTC.

This clone came up a few times. This rearrangement joins TRBV6-1 to TRBJ1-2; a possible D gene is TRBD1 (5 bases). CDR1 MNHNS and CDR2 SASEGT come from the germline V gene. This CDR3 comprises 18 residues. The V gene lost 2 bases and the J gene lost 7 bases, with 26 bases spanning the gap. The CDR3 nucleotides are TGTGCCAGCAGTGAATATGCCCCGACAGAAGCCTGGGGGGGTGGCTACACCTTC. It encodes CASSEYAPTEAWGGGYTF.

In this sample, this clone turned up once. The chain has TRBV27 and TRBJ2-2, with D perhaps TRBD2 (6 bases). Germline-derived CDR1 and CDR2 are MNHEY and SMNVEV (reference sequence). The V and J ends lost 2 bases and 4 bases respectively, with 14 bases between them. The CDR3 is made up of 16 amino acids. The CDR3 reads CASSLITSRSTGELFF. CDR3 bases: TGTGCCAGCAGTTTAATCACTAGCAGATCCACCGGGGAGCTGTTTTTT.

J is TRBJ2-1 and V is TRBV11-2; D gene ambiguous. Germline V CDR1 and CDR2: SGHAT, FQNNGV. The CDR3 has 16 amino acids. V was pared by 1 base and J by 0 bases, with 10 bases between. CDR3 bases: TGTGCCAGCAGCTTAGTGCGCAGAAGCTCCTACAATGAGCAGTTCTTC. It encodes CASSLVRRSSYNEQFF.

A remark on this clone: A read error may explain this, as a much larger clone is one base away. The chain links TRBV5-1 to TRBJ2-3; 10 bases map to TRBD2. This CDR3 has 16 amino acids. From germline, CDR1 is SGHRS and CDR2 YFSETQ. Losses at the gene ends were 4 bases for V and 0 bases for J; bases not matched to a gene: 5. The DNA for the CDR3 is TGCGCCAGCAGCATCGGGACTAGCGCTAGCACAGATACGCAGTATTTT. Translating gives CASSIGTSASTDTQYF.

The rearrangement links TRBV28 to TRBJ2-3, with 11 bases that match TRBD1. Germline CDR1 reads MDHEN; CDR2 reads SYDVKM. V trimming: 3 bases; J trimming: 1 base; junction bases outside the gene matches: 6. This CDR3 has 17 amino acids. Here the CDR3 DNA reads TGTGCCAGCAGTTTTTCGGACAGGGGGCGAGGCACAGATACGCAGTATTTT. Translation gives CASSFSDRGRGTDTQYF.

The chain joins TRBV11-2 to TRBJ2-7; no firm D call. Trimming removed 5 bases at V and 3 bases at J, with 14 bases between. The CDR3 sequence is 14 residues long. Germline V gene lookup returns CDR1 SGHAT and CDR2 FQNNGV. The CDR3 region is CASSPTTSRYEQYF. The CDR3 DNA reads TGTGCCAGCAGCCCAACTACCTCGCGCTACGAGCAGTACTTC.

A remark on this clone: A much more abundant neighbour one base away suggests this may be a read error. The identical CDR3 is also encoded by other nucleotide sequences in the sample. The V gene is TRBV11-2, the J gene TRBJ2-5; D is ambiguous. Deletions cut 3 bases from V and 2 bases from J, with 7 bases between. The CDR3 has 13 residues. Germline V gene lookup returns CDR1 SGHAT and CDR2 FQNNGV. CDR3 bases: TGTGCCAGCAGCTTTGGGCCTCAAGAGACCCAGTACTTC. It is translated as CASSFGPQETQYF. Variable domain in full (rest from reference TRBV11-2 and TRBJ2-5): EAGVAQSPRYKIIEKRQSVAFWCNPISGHATLYWYQQILGQGPKLLIQFQNNGVVDDSQLPKDRFSAERLKGVDSTLKIQPAKLEDSAVYLCASSFGPQETQYFGPGTRLLVL.

The V and J genes are TRBV2 and TRBJ2-5; TRBD1 agrees at 7 bases. The CDR3 covers 14 residues. Germline CDR1 and CDR2: SNHLY and FYNNEI. The V segment lost 8 bases and the J segment 2 bases; nucleotides outside the gene matches: 8. CDR3 sequence (DNA): TGTGCCAGCCTGACCGGGACAGCTCAAGAGACCCAGTACTTC. Its translation is CASLTGTAQETQYF.

This sequence joins TRBV27 and TRBJ2-7; no clear D gene. This CDR3 is built from 13 residues. CDR1 and CDR2 from the germline V gene are MNHEY and SMNVEV (reference sequence). Deletions cut 7 bases from V and 2 bases from J, with 12 bases between. The CDR3 here is CASTARETYEQYF. In DNA, the CDR3 is TGTGCCAGCACCGCTAGGGAAACCTACGAGCAGTACTTC.

CDR3 bases: TGTGCCAGTAGTAACCGCTACAATGAGCAGTTCTTC. This encodes CASSNRYNEQFF. The genes are TRBV19 and TRBJ2-1, with D unresolved. This CDR3 contains 12 residues. The V end was cut by 4 bases, the J end by 3 bases, with 4 bases between. The germline V gene encodes CDR1 LNHDA and CDR2 SQIVND (reference sequence).

CDR3 in amino acids: CASSLASGGRHGYTF. For the CDR3, the DNA is TGTGCCAGCAGCTTGGCCTCAGGGGGGCGACATGGCTACACCTTC. The V and J genes are TRBV5-4 and TRBJ1-2, with 7 bases fitting TRBD1. CDR1 and CDR2 (germline): SGHNT, YYREEE (reference sequence). This CDR3 is built from 15 residues. J was trimmed by 6 bases and V by 0 bases; bases with no gene match: 8.

The rearrangement uses TRBV7-2 and TRBJ2-1, with D possibly matching TRBD2 (5 bases). V shed 3 bases and J shed 4 bases, with 16 bases lying between them. This CDR3 is 16 amino acids long. Germline V gene sequence: CDR1 SGHTA, CDR2 FQGNSA. The DNA for the CDR3 is TGTGCCAGCAGCTTCCTAACGCTAGCAGTATACAATGAGCAGTTCTTC. Translation: CASSFLTLAVYNEQFF.

This clone was recorded a few times. CDR3: CAWSPGPASNTGELFF. The DNA of the CDR3 is TGTGCCTGGAGTCCAGGGCCCGCATCGAACACCGGGGAGCTGTTTTTT. The rearrangement links TRBV30 to TRBJ2-2; TRBD1 might be the D (5 bases). The CDR3 runs 16 residues. CDR1 GTSNPN and CDR2 SVGIG come from the germline V gene (reference sequence). The V end was cut by 2 bases, the J end by 0 bases, with 13 bases between. Full variable domain (missing parts from reference TRBV30 and TRBJ2-2): SQTIHQWPATLVQPVGSPLSLECTVEGTSNPNLYWYRQAAGRGLQLLFYSVGIGQISSEVPQNLSASRPQDRQFILSSKKLLLSDSGFYLCAWSPGPASNTGELFFGEGSRLTVL.

This sequence joins TRBV5-1 and TRBJ2-1; tentative D call: TRBD2 (6 bases). V was clipped by 1 base and J by 0 bases, with 11 bases between them. The CDR3 totals 16 residues. CDR1 SGHRS and CDR2 YFSETQ come from the germline V gene. The CDR3 protein is CASSLTAGSSYNEQFF. CDR3 nucleotide sequence: TGCGCCAGCAGCTTGACAGCGGGTAGCTCCTACAATGAGCAGTTCTTC.

The chain carries TRBV7-8 and TRBJ2-1; D gene ambiguous. This CDR3 is built from 16 residues. V was cut by 1 base and J by 0 bases, with 10 bases left in between. Germline assignment: CDR1 SGHVS and CDR2 FQNEAQ. The CDR3 sequence is CASSLGARSSYNEQFF. The CDR3 region has the DNA TGTGCCAGCAGCTTAGGGGCCAGGAGCTCCTACAATGAGCAGTTCTTC. The whole variable domain, filled in from reference TRBV7-8 and TRBJ2-1, reads GAGVSQSPRYKVAKRGQDVALRCDPISGHVSLFWYQQALGQGPEFLTYFQNEAQLDKSGLPSDRFFAERPEGSVSTLKIQRTQQEDSAVYLCASSLGARSSYNEQFFGPGTRLTVL.

Worth noting for this clone: One end of the junction fails to match germline, which may point to a read error. This chain joins TRBV4-1 and TRBJ2-1, with 8 positions matching TRBD2. The CDR3 contains 14 residues. Germline V gene sequence: CDR1 MGHRA, CDR2 YSYEKL. The CDR3 region has the DNA TGCGCCAGCAGCCAACTAGCGGGCCTCAATGTGCAGTTCTTC. Translation: CASSQLAGLNVQFF.

This clone was seen only a few times. Other nucleotide sequences from this sample produce the same CDR3. The gene calls are TRBV28 and TRBJ2-7; D gene uncertain. Per germline, CDR1 MDHEN and CDR2 SYDVKM. With 6 bases removed from V and 4 bases from J, the gap between germline ends came to 13 bases. The CDR3 runs to 13 residues. CDR3 region: CASSPSRGYEQYF. CDR3 sequence (DNA): TGTGCCAGCAGCCCGTCCAGAGGTTACGAGCAGTACTTC.

The chain joins TRBV11-2 to TRBJ2-7; 12 positions agree with TRBD2. This CDR3 contains 16 residues. Germline-derived CDR1 and CDR2 are SGHAT and FQNNGV. J gave up 2 bases and V 5 bases, and 7 bases lay outside the gene matches. The CDR3 DNA sequence: TGTGCCAGCAGCACCCTCGGACTAGCGGGACCCTACGAGCAGTACTTC. Translated, it gives CASSTLGLAGPYEQYF.

The chain links TRBV7-2 to TRBJ2-7, with 7 bases aligning to TRBD2. Trimming cost V 1 base and J 3 bases; bases outside gene matches: 9. The CDR3 is 16 amino acids. The germline CDR1 and CDR2 sequences are SGHTA and FQGNSA. CDR3 sequence: CASSLDGEGRVYEQYF. The CDR3 nucleotides are TGTGCCAGCAGCTTAGATGGGGAGGGTAGGGTCTACGAGCAGTACTTC.